Presented here are 17 T cell receptor beta chains from one specimen sequenced in a study of CD8 T cells in Susac syndrome. The RNA, roughly 0.45 to 1 ug, was put through reverse transcription using random hexamers. TCRdb used MiXCR to reprocess the immunoSEQ multiplex PCR reads, holding one entry per CDR3 protein. Altogether under 200,000 distinct CDR3 sequences are present, 90% to 95% being singletons, with the ten largest covering around 0.1%. Sequencing used CD4+ T cells from PBMCs. The receptor set was obtained from a human donor in good health.

The chain is built from TRBV4-1 and TRBJ2-2; no definite D call. V lost 5 bases and J lost 0, with 7 bases in between. CDR3 length: 14 amino acids. Looked up from germline, CDR1 is MGHRA and CDR2 is YSYEKL. The chain's CDR3 is CASSIIPNTGELFF. CDR3 DNA sequence: TGCGCCAGCAGCATAATCCCGAACACCGGGGAGCTGTTTTTT.

The sample holds one count of this clonotype. The rearrangement joins TRBV3-1 to TRBJ2-1, with TRBD2 matching over 11 bases. The CDR3 contains 19 residues. With 4 bases clipped from V and 0 bases from J, the junction kept 11 bases outside the gene matches. Germline CDR1 reads LGHDT; CDR2 reads YNNKEL (reference sequence). CDR3 nucleotides: TGTGCCAGCAGCCCCCGCGGTAGCGGGGGGGCTAGCTCCTACAATGAGCAGTTCTTC. This gives the protein CASSPRGSGGASSYNEQFF.

The V and J genes are TRBV6-6 and TRBJ1-1, with D hard to call. The CDR3 consists of 12 residues. Deletions cut 2 bases from V and 5 bases from J, with 6 bases between. Germline CDR1 and CDR2: MNHNY and SVGAGI (reference sequence). This CDR3 reads CASSYIRTEAFF. For the CDR3, the DNA is TGTGCCAGCAGTTACATACGTACTGAAGCTTTCTTT.

V usage is TRBV7-2 and J usage is TRBJ1-1; no definite D call. The CDR3 is 13 amino acids. Per the germline V gene, CDR1 is SGHTA and CDR2 is FQGNSA. V was shortened by 5 bases and J by 6 bases, with 13 bases between the two germline ends. This chain's CDR3 is CASSGLTLSEAFF. CDR3 DNA sequence: TGTGCCAGCAGCGGACTGACACTCTCTGAAGCTTTCTTT.

This clonotype was observed once. The chain couples TRBV6-2 or TRBV6-3 to TRBJ2-7; D is tentatively TRBD1 or TRBD2 (5 bases each). The CDR3 is 15 residues long. CDR1 is MNHEY, CDR2 SVGEGT, per germline. V lost 2 bases and J 4 bases, leaving 15 bases between the germline ends. The CDR3 DNA sequence: TGTGCCAGCAGTTACGGGGGTGGGACGATTTACGAGCAGTACGTC. Encoded protein: CASSYGGGTIYEQYV.

This chain links TRBV5-6 with TRBJ1-2; 8 bases are shared with TRBD1. With V trimmed by 5 bases and J by 2 bases, 11 bases remained unmatched. The germline V gene encodes CDR1 SGHDT and CDR2 YYEEEE. This CDR3 has 16 amino acids. CDR3 residues: CASRWDPWTGNYGYTF. In nucleotides, the CDR3 is TGTGCCAGCAGATGGGACCCTTGGACAGGGAACTATGGCTACACCTTC.

The V and J genes are TRBV19 and TRBJ2-2; 10 nucleotides agree with TRBD2. The ends lost 8 bases at V and 5 bases at J; junction bases unmatched: 8. CDR3 size: 15 residues. Germline CDR1 is LNHDA and CDR2 is SQIVND (reference sequence). The CDR3: CASGLAGGWTGELFF. The CDR3, as DNA: TGTGCCAGTGGGTTAGCGGGGGGATGGACCGGGGAGCTGTTTTTT.

This chain joins TRBV20-1 and TRBJ1-4; D is perhaps TRBD1 (5 bases). Trimming pared 3 bases from V and 12 bases from J, leaving 11 bases between. Germline V lookup: CDR1 DFQATT, CDR2 SNEGSKA (reference sequence). This CDR3 spans 11 amino acids. CDR3 protein: CSARGVRQLFF. In DNA, the CDR3 is TGCAGTGCTAGGGGGGTGCGGCAACTGTTTTTT.

The CDR3 here is CASSPEPGGRETQYF. The CDR3 DNA reads TGTGCCAGCAGCCCCGAGCCAGGGGGACGAGAGACCCAGTACTTC. The rearrangement links TRBV5-6 to TRBJ2-5, with TRBD1 matching over 7 bases. The CDR3 covers 15 residues. The V segment lost 4 bases and the J segment 4 bases; nucleotides outside the gene matches: 10. Germline CDR1 SGHDT, CDR2 YYEEEE.

This clonotype was detected only once. This sequence joins TRBV7-2 and TRBJ1-3; D is ambiguous. The germline V gene encodes CDR1 SGHTA and CDR2 FQGNSA. The CDR3 length is 16 residues. The V end lost 1 base, the J end lost 1 base, and 11 bases lay between the germline ends. DNA for the CDR3: TGTGCCAGCAGCTTAGTAGTGACGGCTTCTGGAAACACCATATATTTT. Its protein is CASSLVVTASGNTIYF.

This sequence joins TRBV5-6 and TRBJ1-6; possible D gene TRBD1, 5 bases. Germline V gene lookup returns CDR1 SGHDT and CDR2 YYEEEE. Trimming cost V 0 bases and J 10 bases, with 11 bases left between them. The CDR3 is 14 residues long. CDR3 residues: CASSLAVTGSPLHF. The CDR3 nucleotides read TGTGCCAGCAGCTTGGCCGTAACAGGATCACCCCTCCACTTT.

This rearrangement joins TRBV3-1 to TRBJ2-2, with D perhaps TRBD2 (6 bases). CDR1 and CDR2 (germline): LGHDT, YNNKEL (reference sequence). The CDR3 has 13 amino acids. Trimming left V 8 bases short and J 5 bases short, with 12 bases between. The CDR3 sequence is CASEPGGTGELFF. For the CDR3, the DNA is TGTGCCAGCGAACCAGGAGGGACCGGGGAGCTGTTTTTT.

The J gene is TRBJ1-5, the V gene TRBV18; D gene uncertain. The CDR3 consists of 16 residues. Per germline, CDR1 KGHSH and CDR2 LQKENI. V lost 1 base, J lost 6 bases, and 16 bases lay in between. The CDR3 DNA follows: TGTGCCAGCTCACCACGGGTAGGAGATTTGGGTCAGCCCCAGCATTTT. It translates to CASSPRVGDLGQPQHF.

The chain employs TRBV5-6 and TRBJ2-7; TRBD1 might be the D (6 bases). CDR1 and CDR2 from the germline V gene are SGHDT and YYEEEE. The germline V and J ends were trimmed by 4 bases and 3 bases, with 14 bases remaining between them. There are 14 residues in the CDR3. The CDR3 sequence: CASSGTGQVYEQYV. In nucleotides, the CDR3 is TGTGCCAGCAGCGGGACGGGACAAGTCTACGAGCAGTACGTC.

This chain joins TRBV20-1 and TRBJ2-7; 8 bases match TRBD2. Germline trimming cut 5 bases from V and 0 bases from J; bases unmatched to any gene: 6. The V gene's germline CDR1 is DFQATT and CDR2 SNEGSKA (reference sequence). The CDR3 is 14 amino acids. CDR3 nucleotide sequence: TGCAGTGCTCAACACGGGGGGGCCTCCTACGAGCAGTACGTC. As protein: CSAQHGGASYEQYV.

The chain has TRBV18 and TRBJ1-1; no clear D. The V end was cut by 8 bases, the J end by 3 bases, with 16 bases between. This CDR3 has 14 amino acids. The germline V gene has CDR1 KGHSH and CDR2 LQKENI. CDR3 nucleotide sequence: TGTGCCAGCGTCCGTCTTCGGGGAGACACTGAAGCTTTCTTT. Translation: CASVRLRGDTEAFF.

This rearrangement joins TRBV20-1 to TRBJ1-4; D is possibly TRBD1 (6 bases). The CDR3 contains 15 residues. The V gene's germline CDR1 is DFQATT and CDR2 SNEGSKA (reference sequence). Trimming took off 1 base at V and 3 bases at J, with 12 bases between the two ends. CDR3 sequence: CSARGQGRANEKLFF. CDR3 bases: TGCAGTGCTAGAGGTCAGGGGAGGGCTAATGAAAAACTGTTTTTT.